These T cell receptor beta chains were read from a single sample in a study of post-analysis software for immune sequencing data. TCRdb itself ran the PCR reads through MiXCR, one entry per CDR3 protein. The table records 500,000 to 600,000 distinct CDR3 sequences, 44% of them present only once. The sequencing input was blood. These receptors were collected from a girl between 5 and 17 years old with multiple sclerosis. CDR3s include the opening cysteine and the closing phenylalanine or tryptophan. The D gene is left open where the match is weak. Clone size, where shown, is once, few, many, or a class for clones that have expanded.

size	D	V	J	DNA	CDR3
few	TRBD1	TRBV10-3	TRBJ2-7	TGTGCCATCAGCCGGGACAGTTCCTACGAGCAGTACTTC	CAISRDSSYEQYF
.	.	TRBV13	TRBJ1-2	TGTGCCAGCAGCATTGGACGCGCCTATGGCTACACCTTC	CASSIGRAYGYTF
.	.	TRBV3-1	TRBJ2-1	TGTGCCAGCAGCCCTCCGTTTGGAGTCTACAATGAGCAGTTCTTC	CASSPPFGVYNEQFF
.	.	TRBV29-1	TRBJ1-1	TGCAGCGTTGAAGACTCCGCGTATAACACTGAAGCTTTCTTT	CSVEDSAYNTEAFF
few	TRBD1	TRBV29-1	TRBJ2-5	TGCAGCGTTTACAGGGGGCAAGAGACCCAGTACTTC	CSVYRGQETQYF
.	.	TRBV7-2	TRBJ1-1	TGTGCCAGCAGCCCGGACTCTCCGGAAGCTTTCTTT	CASSPDSPEAFF
.	.	TRBV7-9	TRBJ2-6	TGTGCCGGCCCAGGCTGGCTTGGGGCCAACGTCCTGACTTTC	CAGPGWLGANVLTF
.	.	TRBV5-5	TRBJ2-3	TGTGCCAGCAGCTTGATCTCTAGCACAGATACGCAGTATTTT	CASSLISSTDTQYF
.	.	TRBV25-1	TRBJ1-2	TGTGCCAGCAGCGATGCAAATGATTATGGCTACACCTTC	CASSDANDYGYTF
.	.	TRBV10-3	TRBJ2-5	TGTGCCATCGCCTCAGATAGTCCCGGTCAAGAGACCCAGTACTTC	CAIASDSPGQETQYF
.	.	TRBV5-1	TRBJ2-7	TGCGCCAGCAGCTGGGAGATCCAGGCCGGCGAGCAGTACTTC	CASSWEIQAGEQYF
.	.	TRBV20-1	TRBJ2-1	TGCAGTGCTAGACGACCAGGGGGGACGAATGAGCAGTTCTTC	CSARRPGGTNEQFF
.	TRBD2	TRBV12-3/TRBV12-4	TRBJ2-7	TGTGTCAGCAGCCGCATGAGCGGGAAAGGAGGGTACGAGCAGTACTTC	CVSSRMSGKGGYEQYF
.	.	TRBV14	TRBJ1-5	TGTGCCAGCAGCCTTAGGACACCAAAGAGTTATAGCAATCAGCCCCAGCATTTT	CASSLRTPKSYSNQPQHF
few	TRBD1	TRBV6-4	TRBJ1-2	TGTGCCAGCAGAGGACAGGGGGCGGGAGGCTACACCTTC	CASRGQGAGGYTF
few	TRBD1	TRBV20-1	TRBJ2-7	TGCAGTGGGGCCGACAGGGGACCCTACGAGCAGTACTTC	CSGADRGPYEQYF
few	.	TRBV5-1	TRBJ2-1	TGCGCCAGCAGCTTGGGACAGGCGTCCTACAATGAGCAGTTCTTC	CASSLGQASYNEQFF
.	TRBD2	TRBV11-2	TRBJ2-7	TGTGCCAGCAGCTTAGCCGGGGGGGTTCGTAACGAGCAGTACTTC	CASSLAGGVRNEQYF
.	.	TRBV13	TRBJ2-5	TGTGCCAGCAGCCCTACAGGGTTCCAAGAGACCCAGTACTTC	CASSPTGFQETQYF
few	.	TRBV4-1	TRBJ2-5	TGCGCCAGCAGCCAATTCCAAGAGACCCAGTACTTC	CASSQFQETQYF
.	.	TRBV10-1	TRBJ2-7	TGCGCCAGCAGTGAGTCCGGCAGGGGCGAGCAGTACTTC	CASSESGRGEQYF
.	TRBD2	TRBV27	TRBJ2-7	TGTGCCAGCAGCTCCATAGCGGGGGCCGTCTACGAGCAGTACTTC	CASSSIAGAVYEQYF
.	.	TRBV3-1	TRBJ2-4	TGTGCCAGCAGCCCCCGACTGATAAAAGACATTCAGTACTTC	CASSPRLIKDIQYF
.	.	TRBV6-5	TRBJ2-5	TGTGCCAGCAGCCCTGACCGTTTAGGGCCCCGAGAGACCCAGTACTTC	CASSPDRLGPRETQYF
few	.	TRBV3-1	TRBJ2-5	TGTGCCAGCGATAGCCGGGGGCGGCACCAAGAGACCCAGTACTTC	CASDSRGRHQETQYF
.	.	TRBV2	TRBJ1-2	TGTGCCAGCCGCCGGTGGGAACAGGCTAACTATGGCTACACCTTC	CASRRWEQANYGYTF
once	.	TRBV5-1	TRBJ1-4	TGCGCCAGCAGTCGAAGCCGGGACGGTGGGAGTGAAAAACTGTTTTTT	CASSRSRDGGSEKLFF
.	.	TRBV6-5	TRBJ1-2	TGTGCCAGCAGCCCCCGGGCGGATCGAATTGAGTATGGCTACACCTTC	CASSPRADRIEYGYTF
few	.	TRBV7-9	TRBJ2-5	TGTGCCAGCAGCTCCGGCTCCTATAAAGAGACCCAGTACTTC	CASSSGSYKETQYF
few	.	TRBV6-6	TRBJ2-7	TGTGCCAGCAGTTACTCCTCTGGCACCTTAGGGCAGTACTTC	CASSYSSGTLGQYF
few	TRBD1	TRBV13	TRBJ2-1	TGTGCCAGCAGCTTAGGAGGGGGACAGGTGGCCACCAATGAGCAGTTCTTC	CASSLGGGQVATNEQFF
.	.	TRBV2	TRBJ2-7	TGTGCCATAAGGACGGTTTCCTACGAGCAGTACTTC	CAIRTVSYEQYF
few	.	TRBV7-3	TRBJ2-7	TGTGCCAGCAGCTTAAACGCAGGACCCACCTACGAGCAGTACTTC	CASSLNAGPTYEQYF
.	.	TRBV4-1	TRBJ2-7	TGCGCCAGCAGCCAAGCATTTGGAGGGGGCTCCTACGAGCAGTACTTC	CASSQAFGGGSYEQYF
few	TRBD2	TRBV15	TRBJ2-5	TGTGCCACCAGCAGACCACGACTAGCGGGGGGGCCGGTCTCCAAAGAGACCCAGTACTTC	CATSRPRLAGGPVSKETQYF
.	.	TRBV12-3/TRBV12-4	TRBJ1-6	TGTGCCAGCAGTTTAGCAGGGCCAGATAATTCACCCCTCCACTTT	CASSLAGPDNSPLHF
.	.	TRBV5-1	TRBJ2-3	TGCGCCAGCGAAAACGGCGGCATCACAGATACGCAGTATTTT	CASENGGITDTQYF
.	.	TRBV5-1	TRBJ2-3	TGCGCCAGCAGTCTGACAGGCCCGAGGACAGATACGCAGTATTTT	CASSLTGPRTDTQYF
.	.	TRBV27	TRBJ2-7	TGTGCCAGCAGCCCCCTGGGCGTTACCTACGAGCAGTACTTC	CASSPLGVTYEQYF
.	TRBD2	TRBV12-3/TRBV12-4	TRBJ2-7	TGTGCCAGCAGCCCCGGGGGACTAGCGGGGAGCTACGAGCAGTACTTC	CASSPGGLAGSYEQYF
.	.	TRBV12-3/TRBV12-4	TRBJ2-5	TGTGCCAGCAGTTTACCGGCGGGGGCAGTCGGAGGAGAGACCCAGTACTTC	CASSLPAGAVGGETQYF